The sequence of this T cell receptor (beta chain) was determined in a study of T-cell reconstitution after alpha-beta-depleted transplantation in children. Study results and limitations: The study traced high day-60 TCRbeta diversity in some patients to surviving recipient T cells and thymic progenitors. Where alpha-beta T cells came from about two months after transplant was reportedly several hundred expanded graft clones. One year after transplant, T-cell counts and diversity came mostly from newly produced T cells.

This CDR3 is built from 13 residues. J gave up 3 bases and V 8 bases, and 4 bases lay outside the gene matches. CDR1 is SGHNT, CDR2 YENEEA, per germline. As to this clonotype: Its antigen remains unknown.

Unique molecular identifiers featured in how the TCRbeta library was prepared. TCRdb ran MiXCR on the PCR reads and lists one entry per CDR3 protein. The data hold more than 200,000 distinct CDR3 sequences, with roughly 25% observed a single time. This receptor was obtained from a girl under 10 years old with Fanconi anemia, due to receive a stem cell transplant. The starting material was PBMCs, obtained before TCRalphabeta/CD19-depleted stem cell transplant. The rearrangement links TRBV11-3 to TRBJ2-1; TRBD2 matches 7 bases. CDR3 residues: CASGPSGYNEQFF. The CDR3 DNA is TGTGCCAGCGGTCCTAGCGGCTACAATGAGCAGTTCTTC.